Listed here are 22 T cell receptor beta chains from one sample, sequenced in a study of blood T cell repertoires in COVID-19. Clones were sequenced by immunoSEQ multiplex PCR, and TCRdb holds only the in-frame ones, with some missing. The sample carries around 190,000 clones, 82% recorded once. The sequenced sample was peripheral blood. The source of these receptors is a woman aged 55-69 years with COVID-19, enrolled during active disease.

The genes are TRBV7-6 and TRBJ2-5, with 9 positions matching TRBD2. Germline lookup yields CDR1 SGHVS and CDR2 FNYEAQ. There are 14 residues in the CDR3. Trimming cost V 7 bases and J 0 bases; bases outside gene matches: 3. The CDR3 nucleotides are TGTGCCAGCAACGCGGGGGGGAACCAAGAGACCCAGTACTTC. Amino acid sequence: CASNAGGNQETQYF.

This clone has a single count. This rearrangement joins TRBV9 to TRBJ2-1, with 14 bases lining up with TRBD2. Germline-derived CDR1 and CDR2 are SGDLS and YYNGEE. CDR3 size: 17 residues. V gave up 4 bases and J gave up 10 bases; unmatched junction bases: 13. The CDR3 loop reads CASSPTPTSGRAGEQFF. The CDR3 bases are TGTGCCAGCAGCCCAACACCGACTAGCGGGAGGGCCGGGGAGCAGTTCTTC.

The rearrangement uses TRBV2 and TRBJ2-7; 8 nucleotides match TRBD1. The CDR3 runs to 14 residues. The trim removed 4 bases at V and 2 bases at J, leaving 4 bases unmatched. Germline lookup yields CDR1 SNHLY and CDR2 FYNNEI. This CDR3 is CASSGRQGPYEQYF. In DNA form, the CDR3 reads TGTGCCAGCAGTGGTAGACAGGGGCCCTACGAGCAGTACTTC.

The CDR3 here is CASSPGGTDTQYF. The CDR3 coding sequence is TGCGCCAGCAGCCCGGGAGGCACAGATACGCAGTATTTT. V gene TRBV5-1 combines with J gene TRBJ2-3; maybe TRBD2 (6 bases). The ends were cut back, 4 bases at V and 1 base at J, with 7 bases in the middle. Germline V gives CDR1 SGHRS, CDR2 YFSETQ. CDR3 size: 13 residues.

The CDR3 DNA follows: TGTGCCATCAGTGAGTCGTCCAGTAACTATGGCTACACCTTC. Translating it yields CAISESSSNYGYTF. The J gene is TRBJ1-2, the V gene TRBV10-3; D not certain. The CDR3 length is 14 residues. In germline, CDR1 is ENHRY, CDR2 SYGVKD. Trimming cost V 0 bases and J 1 base, with 6 bases left between them.

The rearrangement links TRBV6-2 or TRBV6-3 to TRBJ2-3; no reliable D call. V was shortened by 5 bases and J by 2 bases, with 14 bases between the two germline ends. CDR1 and CDR2 from the germline V gene are MNHEY and SVGEGT. The CDR3 has 15 residues. CDR3 residues: CASSQRQALTDTQYF. The CDR3 DNA reads TGTGCCAGCAGTCAAAGACAAGCTCTCACAGATACGCAGTATTTT.

The V call is TRBV29-1, the J call TRBJ1-2; no reliable D call. Germline V gene sequence: CDR1 SQVTM, CDR2 ANQGSEA. Trimming cost V 4 bases and J 8 bases, with 11 bases left between them. The CDR3 sequence is 11 residues long. The CDR3 DNA follows: TGCAGCGTTGGGGCAGCGGGAGGCTACACCTTC. It yields the protein CSVGAAGGYTF.

The chain combines TRBV28 with TRBJ2-7; possible D gene TRBD1, 5 bases. This CDR3 has 15 residues. The V gene lost 3 bases and the J gene lost 6 bases, with 18 bases spanning the gap. Looked up from germline, CDR1 is MDHEN and CDR2 is SYDVKM. CDR3 nucleotides: TGTGCCAGCAGTTTCTATGGTTACAGGTCCAGCGAGCAGTACTTC. Translating gives CASSFYGYRSSEQYF.

This chain links TRBV18 with TRBJ2-1, with a tentative D call TRBD1 (7 bases). This CDR3 has 16 residues. CDR1 and CDR2 from the germline V gene are KGHSH and LQKENI. Trimming removed 0 bases from V and 7 bases from J, with 16 bases in between. This chain's CDR3 is CASSPPQGGLGNEQFF. CDR3 bases: TGTGCCAGCTCACCACCGCAGGGGGGCCTTGGGAATGAGCAGTTCTTC.

Details on this clone: A read error may produce the germline difference seen at one junction end. This chain joins TRBV7-7 and TRBJ2-5, with 11 bases lining up with TRBD2. The CDR3 runs to 17 residues. Germline CDR1 is SSHAT and CDR2 is FNYEAQ (reference sequence). The DNA of the CDR3 is TGTGCTAGCAGCCTTTTGTTAGCGGGGGGGCCGGGAGAGACCCAGTACTTC. Translating it yields CASSLLLAGGPGETQYF.

V is TRBV19 and J is TRBJ2-2; no definite D call. Germline CDR1 is LNHDA and CDR2 is SQIVND (reference sequence). The CDR3 length is 16 residues. Trimming pared 7 bases from V and 1 base from J, leaving 16 bases between. CDR3 protein: CASTTSGMVNTGELFF. For the CDR3, the DNA is TGTGCCAGTACCACATCTGGTATGGTGAACACCGGGGAGCTGTTTTTT.

This sequence joins TRBV19 and TRBJ2-4, with 9 bases identical to TRBD1. Trimming at V came to 5 bases and at J to 7 bases, leaving 6 bases not matched to a gene. Looked up from germline, CDR1 is LNHDA and CDR2 is SQIVND (reference sequence). There are 14 residues in the CDR3. The CDR3 protein is CASSPRTGDNIQYF. The CDR3 bases are TGTGCCAGTAGTCCCCGGACAGGGGATAACATTCAGTACTTC.

The chain carries TRBV4-3 and TRBJ2-7, with D possibly matching TRBD2 (6 bases). Germline V gene lookup returns CDR1 LGHNA and CDR2 YSLEER. Trimming removed 1 base at V and 1 base at J, with 8 bases between. This CDR3 comprises 14 residues. The DNA of the CDR3 is TGCGCCAGCAGCCAAGGGAGGGTGTCCTACGAGCAGTACTTC. It encodes CASSQGRVSYEQYF.

The sample holds a few counts of this clone. The chain carries TRBV6-5 and TRBJ1-2; 7 nucleotides match TRBD1. The V and J ends lost 5 bases and 12 bases, in that order; junction bases with no gene match: 9. Germline lookup yields CDR1 MNHEY and CDR2 SVGAGI. The CDR3 totals 12 residues. The CDR3 spells CASSPSTGADTF. DNA of the CDR3: TGTGCCAGCAGTCCGTCCACAGGGGCAGACACCTTC.

This sequence joins TRBV6-2 or TRBV6-3 and TRBJ2-5; 8 positions agree with TRBD2. Germline V CDR1 and CDR2: MNHEY, SVGEGT. V trimming: 0 bases; J trimming: 5 bases; junction bases outside the gene matches: 5. The CDR3 is made up of 15 amino acids. Written as DNA, the CDR3 is TGTGCCAGCAGTTACTCTACGGGGGGGCTGGAGACCCAGTACTTC. Translating it yields CASSYSTGGLETQYF.

J is TRBJ1-3 and V is TRBV28; 8 bases align to TRBD1. Germline assignment: CDR1 MDHEN and CDR2 SYDVKM. With V trimmed by 6 bases and J by 4 bases, 11 bases remained unmatched. The CDR3 length is 16 residues. In nucleotides, the CDR3 is TGTGCCAGCAGCCGAACACAGGGGGGCGCGGGAAACACCATATATTTT. Residues: CASSRTQGGAGNTIYF.

This chain joins TRBV5-1 and TRBJ2-5, with D maybe TRBD1 (5 bases). Trimming stripped 1 base from V and 2 bases from J, with 9 bases between. CDR1 is SGHRS, CDR2 YFSETQ, per germline. The CDR3 is made up of 14 amino acids. CDR3 bases: TGCGCCAGCAGCTTGCAGACAGTTCAAGAGACCCAGTACTTC. Translation: CASSLQTVQETQYF.

The chain carries TRBV15 and TRBJ2-5; D is ambiguous. Germline assignment: CDR1 LNHNV and CDR2 YYDKDF (reference sequence). Trimming shortened V by 1 base and J by 3 bases, and 6 bases separated the two germline ends. The CDR3 is 13 residues long. The CDR3 reads CATSRGGEETQYF. Here the CDR3 DNA reads TGTGCCACCAGCAGAGGCGGAGAAGAGACCCAGTACTTC.

The genes are TRBV7-9 and TRBJ2-7; a weak D match, TRBD2 (6 bases). V gave up 5 bases and J gave up 2 bases, with 10 bases separating them. There are 13 residues in the CDR3. The germline gives CDR1 SEHNR, CDR2 FQNEAQ (reference sequence). CDR3 coding DNA: TGTGCCAGCAGCCGGGGGTCAACCTACGAGCAGTACTTC. This gives the protein CASSRGSTYEQYF.

The DNA of the CDR3 is TGTGCCAGCAAGTATGCGGGACTGGAATCCTACGAGCAGTACTTC. Amino acid sequence: CASKYAGLESYEQYF. The V gene is TRBV6-5, the J gene TRBJ2-7, with a possible D match to TRBD2 (6 bases). Per the germline V gene, CDR1 is MNHEY and CDR2 is SVGAGI. This CDR3 is 15 amino acids long. Trimming took off 7 bases at V and 1 base at J, with 17 bases between the two ends.

This chain uses TRBV9 with TRBJ1-2; 10 bases agree with TRBD1. The V gene end was trimmed by 3 bases and the J gene end by 3 bases; junction bases not matched to a gene: 5. The CDR3 consists of 15 residues. CDR1 and CDR2 from the germline V gene are SGDLS and YYNGEE. The CDR3 protein is CASSGRTGGHYGYTF. For the CDR3, the DNA is TGTGCCAGCAGCGGAAGGACAGGGGGTCACTATGGCTACACCTTC.

This rearrangement joins TRBV6-2 or TRBV6-3 to TRBJ1-6; D remains ambiguous. The CDR3 totals 14 residues. Looked up from germline, CDR1 is MNHEY and CDR2 is SVGEGT. V was shortened by 7 bases and J by 12 bases, with 19 bases between the two germline ends. CDR3 nucleotides: TGTGCCAGCACCCCCCTAAGGCGGGCGGAACCCCTCCACTTT. It translates to CASTPLRRAEPLHF.